These 20 T cell receptor beta chains share one sample of origin, sequenced in a study of blood T cell repertoires in COVID-19. Produced via immunoSEQ multiplex PCR; TCRdb's table is partial and in-frame only. Among some 80,000 clones listed, about nine tenths were seen once. Sequenced input: peripheral blood. These TCRs come from a woman aged 45-65 years with active or convalescent COVID-19.

The V gene is TRBV19, the J gene TRBJ1-1; 8 positions agree with TRBD1. Germline V gene lookup returns CDR1 LNHDA and CDR2 SQIVND (reference sequence). This CDR3 has 14 residues. After removal of 2 bases from V and 4 bases from J, the junction contained 3 bases not matched to a gene. In DNA form, the CDR3 reads TGTGCCAGTAGTATAAGTGGACAGGGCACTGAAGCTTTCTTT. Translation: CASSISGQGTEAFF.

The V and J genes are TRBV4-2 and TRBJ1-5; no reliable D call. Germline CDR1 reads LGHNA; CDR2 reads YNFKEQ. The ends were cut back, 0 bases at V and 9 bases at J, with 12 bases in the middle. The CDR3 extends over 14 amino acids. The CDR3 sequence: CASSQDGLTGPQHF. The CDR3 DNA reads TGTGCCAGCAGCCAAGATGGGTTGACTGGGCCCCAGCATTTT.

V and J are TRBV30 and TRBJ2-1; 9 bases agree with TRBD1. V was clipped by 1 base and J by 5 bases; unmatched bases: 3. The germline V gene encodes CDR1 GTSNPN and CDR2 SVGIG (reference sequence). The CDR3 sequence is 14 residues long. The CDR3 loop is CAWSGQGGNNEQFF. The CDR3 DNA sequence: TGTGCCTGGAGTGGACAGGGGGGAAACAATGAGCAGTTCTTC.

This sequence joins TRBV30 and TRBJ1-5; D unclear. Germline values: CDR1 GTSNPN, CDR2 SVGIG (reference sequence). Trimming removed 2 bases from V and 0 bases from J, with 14 bases in between. The CDR3 loop spans 16 amino acids. Written as DNA, the CDR3 is TGTGCCTGGAGTTCAGAGACGGGTCGTAGCAATCAGCCCCAGCATTTT. As protein: CAWSSETGRSNQPQHF.

The V call is TRBV30, the J call TRBJ1-2, with unresolved D. CDR1 and CDR2 (germline): GTSNPN, SVGIG (reference sequence). Trimming shortened V by 0 bases and J by 0 bases, and 14 bases separated the two germline ends. The CDR3 sequence is 16 residues long. CDR3 DNA sequence: TGTGCCTGGAGTGTGCCCTCCAGCCTAGCTAACTATGGCTACACCTTC. This gives the protein CAWSVPSSLANYGYTF.

V and J are TRBV6-6 and TRBJ1-1, with 9 positions matching TRBD1. Unmatched junction bases numbered 6, after V lost 5 bases and J lost 2 bases. Germline CDR1 and CDR2: MNHNY and SVGAGI (reference sequence). The CDR3 has 15 amino acids. The CDR3, as DNA: TGTGCCAGCAGTCTCGGGACAGGGCGAAACACTGAAGCTTTCTTT. Its translation: CASSLGTGRNTEAFF.

V is TRBV5-1 and J is TRBJ1-6; 12 bases agree with TRBD1. Germline V gives CDR1 SGHRS, CDR2 YFSETQ. The CDR3 has 14 amino acids. Trimming removed 6 bases from V and 9 bases from J; junction bases left unmatched: 4. The CDR3 DNA reads TGCGCCAGCACCCCGGGACAGGGGGCTTCACCCCTCCACTTT. It yields the protein CASTPGQGASPLHF.

V and J are TRBV19 and TRBJ2-5, with 10 bases that match TRBD2. The V gene end was trimmed by 1 base and the J gene end by 4 bases; junction bases not matched to a gene: 6. Germline assignment: CDR1 LNHDA and CDR2 SQIVND (reference sequence). The length of the CDR3 is 16 residues. The CDR3, as DNA: TGTGCCAGTAGTATAGCCCTAGCTAGCGGGGGAGAGACCCAGTACTTC. This encodes CASSIALASGGETQYF. The complete variable domain, with remaining parts taken from reference TRBV19 and TRBJ2-5, reads DGGITQSPKYLFRKEGQNVTLSCEQNLNHDAMYWYRQDPGQGLRLIYYSQIVNDFQKGDIAEGYSVSREKKESFPLTVTSAQKNPTAFYLCASSIALASGGETQYFGPGTRLLVL.

This chain joins TRBV9 and TRBJ1-2, with 7 bases aligning to TRBD1. Unmatched junction bases numbered 10, after V lost 7 bases and J lost 13 bases. CDR3 length: 11 residues. CDR1 and CDR2 (germline): SGDLS, YYNGEE. The CDR3 nucleotides are TGTGCCAGCTTAGTTACAGGGGAGGCCACCTTC. Translating gives CASLVTGEATF.

This clone was seen just once. The chain employs TRBV4-3 and TRBJ2-1; TRBD2 agrees at 13 bases. Looked up from germline, CDR1 is LGHNA and CDR2 is YSLEER. This CDR3 contains 15 residues. J was trimmed by 9 bases and V by 4 bases; bases with no gene match: 6. The CDR3: CASSPTSGGIGEQFF. The CDR3 nucleotides read TGCGCCAGCAGCCCGACTAGCGGGGGGATCGGTGAGCAGTTCTTC.

The V and J genes are TRBV7-8 and TRBJ1-1; perhaps TRBD1 as D (6 bases). The CDR3 is made up of 16 amino acids. The germline V gene has CDR1 SGHVS and CDR2 FQNEAQ. Trimming left V 5 bases short and J 5 bases short, with 21 bases between. The CDR3: CASSTQFQGQGTEAFF. The CDR3 nucleotides are TGTGCCAGCAGCACACAATTCCAGGGTCAGGGGACTGAAGCTTTCTTT.

The rearrangement links TRBV25-1 to TRBJ2-2; D possibly corresponds to TRBD1 (6 bases). The CDR3 is made up of 17 amino acids. Per germline, CDR1 MGHDK and CDR2 SYGVNS. V was trimmed by 8 bases and J by 0 bases, leaving 19 bases between them. The CDR3 loop is CASEPQGTLTNTGELFF. CDR3 bases: TGTGCCAGCGAACCGCAGGGGACATTGACGAACACCGGGGAGCTGTTTTTT.

This chain's CDR3 is CASSSPLGGPNYGYTF. CDR3 in DNA: TGCGCCAGCAGCTCTCCGCTTGGCGGTCCTAACTATGGCTACACCTTC. This chain links TRBV4-1 with TRBJ1-2; D unclear. Trimming removed 5 bases from V and 0 bases from J, with 16 bases in between. This CDR3 has 16 residues. The germline CDR1 and CDR2 sequences are MGHRA and YSYEKL.

The chain is built from TRBV7-9 and TRBJ1-1; no clear D. V gave up 1 base and J gave up 2 bases, with 5 bases separating them. This CDR3 has 13 residues. Germline V gene data show CDR1 as SEHNR and CDR2 as FQNEAQ (reference sequence). The CDR3 here is CASSLGANTEAFF. The DNA of the CDR3 is TGTGCCAGCAGCTTAGGAGCCAACACTGAAGCTTTCTTT. Full variable domain (missing parts from reference TRBV7-9 and TRBJ1-1): DTGVSQNPRHKITKRGQNVTFRCDPISEHNRLYWYRQTLGQGPEFLTYFQNEAQLEKSRLLSDRFSAERPKGSFSTLEIQRTEQGDSAMYLCASSLGANTEAFFGQGTRLTVV.

The chain combines TRBV4-2 with TRBJ2-2; no clear D gene. Trimming removed 1 base from V and 1 base from J, with 7 bases in between. The CDR3 totals 15 residues. Looked up from germline, CDR1 is LGHNA and CDR2 is YNFKEQ. The CDR3 coding sequence is TGTGCCAGCAGCCAAGGTGTAGAGAACACCGGGGAGCTGTTTTTT. It encodes CASSQGVENTGELFF.

In this sample, this clone turned up a few times. V gene TRBV18 combines with J gene TRBJ2-2; D remains unclear. The CDR3 has 17 residues. Germline CDR1 is KGHSH and CDR2 is LQKENI. V shed 1 base and J shed 0 bases, with 12 bases lying between them. The CDR3 DNA reads TGTGCCAGCTCACCACTACCAGCCACAGCGAACACCGGGGAGCTGTTTTTT. It encodes CASSPLPATANTGELFF.

This chain uses TRBV29-1 with TRBJ2-7; no firm D call. V dropped 4 bases and J dropped 5 bases, with 15 bases sitting between them. Germline assignment: CDR1 SQVTM and CDR2 ANQGSEA. CDR3 length: 13 residues. Written as DNA, the CDR3 is TGCAGCGTTGGCCCCAGTCATCGTCACGAGCAGTACTTC. It is translated as CSVGPSHRHEQYF.

CDR3 in amino acids: CASSPPGQAINEKLFF. CDR3 nucleotide sequence: TGTGCCAGCTCACCACCAGGACAGGCGATTAATGAAAAACTGTTTTTT. The chain recombines TRBV18 with TRBJ1-4, with TRBD1 matching over 7 bases. This CDR3 has 16 residues. The V and J ends lost 0 bases and 4 bases, in that order; junction bases with no gene match: 5. Per germline, CDR1 KGHSH and CDR2 LQKENI.

This rearrangement joins TRBV7-2 to TRBJ2-1; 11 bases align to TRBD1. Germline trimming cut 5 bases from V and 9 bases from J; bases unmatched to any gene: 6. CDR1 and CDR2 (germline): SGHTA, FQGNSA. The CDR3 covers 14 residues. CDR3 coding DNA: TGTGCCAGCAGCCCGGGGACAGGGGGTACTGAGCAGTTCTTC. As protein: CASSPGTGGTEQFF.

J is TRBJ2-7 and V is TRBV6-2 or TRBV6-3; 10 bases align to TRBD1. V shed 4 bases, J shed 2 bases, and the junction held 2 bases outside the gene matches. Germline V gene lookup returns CDR1 MNHEY and CDR2 SVGEGT. The CDR3 consists of 14 residues. The CDR3 DNA follows: TGTGCCAGCAGTTGGACAGGGGGGCCCTACGAGCAGTACTTC. It translates to CASSWTGGPYEQYF.